A single sample is the source of the 7 T cell receptor beta chains below, sequenced in a study of blood T cell repertoires in COVID-19. Clones were read by immunoSEQ multiplex PCR, and TCRdb kept only the in-frame ones, dropping some. The sample yields 150,000 or so clones, 82% seen once. The material sequenced was peripheral blood. Source of these receptors: a human donor with acute or convalescent COVID-19. The donor label of this sample is uncertain.

The CDR3 here is CASSSGEGGYTF. The CDR3 DNA reads as TGTGCCAGCAGTTCAGGGGAGGGTGGCTACACCTTC. The V call is TRBV5-4, the J call TRBJ1-2; tentatively, D is TRBD1 (6 bases). CDR1 and CDR2 (germline): SGHNT, YYREEE (reference sequence). This CDR3 comprises 12 residues. Trimming took off 5 bases at V and 7 bases at J, with 12 bases between the two ends.

The rearrangement links TRBV6-5 to TRBJ1-2; TRBD1 is a possible D gene (5 bases). Between the trimmed V and J ends, which lost 5 bases and 0 bases, there was a span of 7 bases. This CDR3 is built from 13 residues. Germline V gene data show CDR1 as MNHEY and CDR2 as SVGAGI. CDR3 sequence: CASSHRTNYGYTF. In DNA, the CDR3 is TGTGCCAGCAGTCACAGGACTAACTATGGCTACACCTTC.

The chain recombines TRBV18 with TRBJ2-5; the D is unclear. V was pared by 4 bases and J by 2 bases, with 11 bases between. The germline CDR1 and CDR2 sequences are KGHSH and LQKENI. This CDR3 has 14 amino acids. The CDR3 spells CASSLQQLQETQYF. The CDR3 DNA reads TGTGCCAGCTCACTTCAGCAACTACAAGAGACCCAGTACTTC.

The gene calls are TRBV19 and TRBJ2-2; TRBD2 matches at 8 bases. V shed 10 bases, J shed 4 bases, and the junction held 8 bases outside the gene matches. This CDR3 region has 14 residues. Germline V lookup: CDR1 LNHDA, CDR2 SQIVND (reference sequence). The CDR3 region has the DNA TGTGCCACCACTGTAGGGACTAGCACCGGGGAGCTGTTTTTT. Its protein is CATTVGTSTGELFF. Full variable domain (rest looked up from reference TRBV19 and TRBJ2-2): DGGITQSPKYLFRKEGQNVTLSCEQNLNHDAMYWYRQDPGQGLRLIYYSQIVNDFQKGDIAEGYSVSREKKESFPLTVTSAQKNPTAFYLCATTVGTSTGELFFGEGSRLTVL.

The sample holds one count of this clone. This rearrangement joins TRBV19 to TRBJ2-3; tentatively, D is TRBD2 (7 bases). Per germline, CDR1 LNHDA and CDR2 SQIVND (reference sequence). The CDR3 loop spans 15 amino acids. V lost 7 bases, J lost 2 bases, and 16 bases lay in between. The CDR3 region is CASTPGGSITDTQYF. The CDR3 DNA reads TGTGCCAGTACCCCGGGGGGCTCAATCACAGATACGCAGTATTTT.

This chain connects TRBV4-2 to TRBJ2-3; the match to TRBD2 covers 7 bases. The CDR3 consists of 18 residues. V trimming: 0 bases; J trimming: 1 base; junction bases outside the gene matches: 10. Germline V gene sequence: CDR1 LGHNA, CDR2 YNFKEQ. The CDR3 region is CASSQEGTGGTRTDTQYF. The CDR3 coding sequence is TGTGCCAGCAGCCAAGAAGGAACGGGGGGTACCCGCACAGATACGCAGTATTTT.

This clone has a single count. The V gene is TRBV5-1, the J gene TRBJ2-1; a weak D match, TRBD1 (6 bases). CDR3 length: 13 residues. V was pared by 3 bases and J by 3 bases, with 7 bases between. Per the germline V gene, CDR1 is SGHRS and CDR2 is YFSETQ. CDR3 in amino acids: CASSWDIYNEQFF. The DNA for the CDR3 is TGCGCCAGCAGCTGGGACATCTACAATGAGCAGTTCTTC.